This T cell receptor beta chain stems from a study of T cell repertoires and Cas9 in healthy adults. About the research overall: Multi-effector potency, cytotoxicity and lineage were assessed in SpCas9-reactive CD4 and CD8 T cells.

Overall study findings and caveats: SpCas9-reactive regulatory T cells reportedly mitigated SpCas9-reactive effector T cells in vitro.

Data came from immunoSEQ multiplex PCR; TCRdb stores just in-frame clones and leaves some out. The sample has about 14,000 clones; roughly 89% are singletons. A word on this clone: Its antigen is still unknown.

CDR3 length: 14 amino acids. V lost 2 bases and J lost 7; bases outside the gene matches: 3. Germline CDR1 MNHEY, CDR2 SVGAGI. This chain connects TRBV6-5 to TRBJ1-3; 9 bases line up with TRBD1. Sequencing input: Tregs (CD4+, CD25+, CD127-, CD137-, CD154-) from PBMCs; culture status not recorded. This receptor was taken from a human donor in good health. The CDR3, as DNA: TGTGCCAGCAGTTACACAGGGGGCGCGAACACCATATATTTT. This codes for CASSYTGGANTIYF.